The following is a T cell receptor beta chain sequence with its context. The data derive from a study of cytomegalovirus exposure and HLA in healthy donors. The CDR3 contains 16 residues. Germline-derived CDR1 and CDR2 are KGHSH and LQKENI. With V trimmed by 3 bases and J by 3 bases, 10 bases remained unmatched. Sequencing was performed with immunoSEQ multiplex PCR; in TCRdb, only in-frame clones are kept and a portion is missing. The sample contains under 200,000 clones, 80% to 90% of which appear only once. This chain connects TRBV18 to TRBJ2-7; TRBD1 aligns across 8 bases. The TCR was taken from a woman between 18 and 30 years old in good health and CMV-seronegative. The sample consisted of PBMCs. CDR3 DNA sequence: TGTGCCAGCTCACCCATGGACACGACAGGGGACTACGAGCAGTACTTC. This codes for CASSPMDTTGDYEQYF.